This T cell receptor beta chain was sequenced in a study of T cell responses to AZD1222 COVID-19 vaccine. Study context: Researchers grouped second doses given at about 4 or about 12 weeks into one pool.

In this sample, this clone turned up once. The antigen remains undetermined. Overall study findings and caveats: Seropositive at baseline were only a handful of AZD1222 recipients. Regions 160-218 and 743-854 held dominance among vaccine-associated CD4 TCRs, which spanned spike.

TCRdb's table, derived via immunoSEQ multiplex PCR, lists solely in-frame clones and lacks some. In the table there are 130,000 or so clones, 80% to 95% of which are singletons. V was trimmed by 4 bases and J by 1 base, leaving 9 bases between them. The CDR3 length is 14 residues. CDR1 and CDR2 (germline): SGHAT, FQDESV (reference sequence). The chain couples TRBV11-1 to TRBJ2-3; weak D call: TRBD2 (5 bases). This TCR was sampled from an adult in good health. Material: peripheral blood, obtained on day 0 of AZD1222 vaccination. The CDR3: CASSSLGGTDTQYF. In DNA form, the CDR3 reads TGTGCCAGCAGCTCGTTGGGAGGCACAGATACGCAGTATTTT.